This is a list of T cell receptor beta chains from one sample in a study of blood T cell repertoires in COVID-19. Profiling relied on immunoSEQ multiplex PCR, and the TCRdb table lists in-frame clones only, not all of them. The sample has 390,000 or so clones, around nine tenths seen once. Sequencing used PBMCs or T cells enriched from blood (not recorded which). These receptors all come from a woman in her forties or fifties who had recovered from COVID-19. The CDR3 runs from the conserved cysteine through the conserved F or W. D genes are given only for firm matches. The size of a clone is reported for some rows only, either as once, few or many, or as a class for expanded clones.

NA	NA	14	TRBV5-1	TRBJ2-7	CASSLANSFSEQYF	TGCGCCAGCAGCTTGGCCAACAGCTTCTCTGAGCAGTACTTC
once	NA	13	TRBV30	TRBJ1-1	CAWSVTLRTEAFF	TGTGCCTGGTCGGTAACCCTAAGAACTGAAGCTTTCTTT
NA	NA	13	TRBV27	TRBJ1-2	CASSLNRDYGYTF	TGTGCCAGCAGTTTAAACAGGGACTATGGCTACACCTTC
NA	TRBD1	15	TRBV28	TRBJ1-4	CASSFMDRANEKLFF	TGTGCCAGCAGTTTCATGGACAGGGCTAATGAAAAACTGTTTTTT
NA	NA	16	TRBV29-1	TRBJ1-2	CSVEGGDRQGSYGYTF	TGCAGCGTTGAAGGGGGGGACCGGCAGGGAAGCTATGGCTACACCTTC
NA	TRBD2	16	TRBV5-1	TRBJ2-3	CASSPRTRLITDTQYF	TGCGCCAGCAGCCCGAGGACTAGACTAATCACAGATACGCAGTATTTT
NA	NA	13	TRBV28	TRBJ1-5	CASLTGLNQPQHF	TGTGCCAGCCTCACAGGCCTCAATCAGCCCCAGCATTTT
NA	TRBD1	17	TRBV12-5	TRBJ1-5	CASGLNYGQGRDQPQHF	TGTGCTAGTGGTTTGAACTACGGACAGGGACGTGATCAGCCCCAGCATTTT
NA	NA	15	TRBV28	TRBJ1-1	CASSPRIIQGPEAFF	TGTGCCAGCAGTCCCCGAATCATACAGGGTCCTGAAGCTTTCTTT
NA	TRBD1	16	TRBV7-8	TRBJ1-5	CASSLGTGHSNQPQHF	TGTGCCAGCAGCTTGGGGACAGGACATAGCAATCAGCCCCAGCATTTT
NA	NA	14	TRBV18	TRBJ1-1	CASSVGGSNTEAFF	TGTGCCAGCTCCGTCGGCGGGTCCAACACTGAAGCTTTCTTT
NA	NA	14	TRBV28	TRBJ1-2	CASSVSTVNYGYTF	TGTGCCAGCAGTGTATCGACAGTGAACTATGGCTACACCTTC
NA	NA	14	TRBV3-1/TRBV3-2	TRBJ1-1	CASSQTDRNTEAFF	TGTGCCAGCAGCCAGACGGACAGGAACACTGAAGCTTTCTTT